This T cell receptor beta chain came from a study of OX40 agonist ivuxolimab in advanced cancers. Looking at the study overall: Patients were treated with ivuxolimab, an agonistic anti-OX40 (CD134) antibody.

The repertoire was sequenced with immunoSEQ multiplex PCR; TCRdb's copy has only in-frame clones and lacks some. The sample holds some 18,000 clones, 90% seen once. Concerning this clone: Its antigen is unidentified.

General study findings and limits: Average numbers of expanded clones were greater in CD8+ T cells than in CD4+.

The receptor's source is an adult with an advanced solid tumor such as melanoma, head and neck, liver or kidney cancer. The sequenced sample was CD4+ or CD8+ T cells sorted from blood, obtained in a trial of the OX40 agonist ivuxolimab.

The CDR3 loop reads CASSLGAGTLNYNEQFF. In DNA form, the CDR3 reads TGTGCCAGCAGCTTGGGGGCCGGGACACTTAATTACAATGAGCAGTTCTTC. This sequence joins TRBV7-9 and TRBJ2-1, with D perhaps TRBD1 (6 bases). The CDR3 is 17 amino acids. Trimming cost V 3 bases and J 4 bases, with 19 bases left between them. CDR1 is SEHNR, CDR2 FQNEAQ, per germline (reference sequence).